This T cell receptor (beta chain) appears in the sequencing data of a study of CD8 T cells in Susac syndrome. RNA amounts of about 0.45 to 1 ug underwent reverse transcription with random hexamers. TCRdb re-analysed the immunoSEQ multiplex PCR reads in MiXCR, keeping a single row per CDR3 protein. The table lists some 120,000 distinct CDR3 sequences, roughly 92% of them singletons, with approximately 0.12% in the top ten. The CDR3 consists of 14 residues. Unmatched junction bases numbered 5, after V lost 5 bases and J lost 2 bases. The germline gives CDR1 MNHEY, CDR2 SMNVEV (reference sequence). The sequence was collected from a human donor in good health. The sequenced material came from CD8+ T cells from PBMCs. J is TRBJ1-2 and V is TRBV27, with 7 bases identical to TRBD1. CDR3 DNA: TGTGCCAGCAGTAGCAGGGGGACAAACTATGGCTACACCTTC. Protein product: CASSSRGTNYGYTF.